These 2 T cell receptor beta chains share one sample of origin, sequenced in a study of pediatric ulcerative colitis. Measured with immunoSEQ multiplex PCR; TCRdb has only the in-frame clones, and not every one. The sample includes around 64,000 clones, roughly nine tenths seen only once; the top ten take under 3.5%. Sequencing was performed on blood. These receptors originate from a boy younger than 18 with severe ulcerative colitis.

This chain connects TRBV5-4 to TRBJ2-2; 11 bases fit TRBD2. Germline CDR1 reads SGHNT; CDR2 reads YYREEE (reference sequence). Unmatched junction bases numbered 4, after V lost 3 bases and J lost 3 bases. The CDR3 length is 16 residues. DNA for the CDR3: TGTGCCAGCAGCTCAAGACTAGCGGGGTACACCGGGGAGCTGTTTTTT. This sequence encodes CASSSRLAGYTGELFF.

The chain links TRBV19 to TRBJ1-5, with D unclear. V was pared by 2 bases and J by 0 bases, with 8 bases between. In germline, CDR1 is LNHDA, CDR2 SQIVND (reference sequence). The CDR3 has 15 amino acids. This CDR3 is CASSITAYSNQPQHF. The CDR3 nucleotides are TGTGCCAGTAGTATAACGGCCTATAGCAATCAGCCCCAGCATTTT. The entire variable domain, with the rest obtained from reference TRBV19 and TRBJ1-5, is as follows: DGGITQSPKYLFRKEGQNVTLSCEQNLNHDAMYWYRQDPGQGLRLIYYSQIVNDFQKGDIAEGYSVSREKKESFPLTVTSAQKNPTAFYLCASSITAYSNQPQHFGDGTRLSIL.